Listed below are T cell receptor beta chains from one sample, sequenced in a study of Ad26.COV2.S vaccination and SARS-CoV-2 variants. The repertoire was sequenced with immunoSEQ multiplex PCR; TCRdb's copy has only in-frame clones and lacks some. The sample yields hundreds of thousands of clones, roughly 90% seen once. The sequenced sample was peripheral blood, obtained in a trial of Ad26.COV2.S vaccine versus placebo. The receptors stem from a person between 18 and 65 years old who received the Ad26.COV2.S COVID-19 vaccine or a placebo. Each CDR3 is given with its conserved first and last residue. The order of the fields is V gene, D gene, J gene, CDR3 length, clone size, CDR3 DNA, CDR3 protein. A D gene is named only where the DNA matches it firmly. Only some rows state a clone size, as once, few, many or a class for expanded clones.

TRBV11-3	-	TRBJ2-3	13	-	TGTGCCAGCAGCTTCGGGAAAACAGATACGCAGTATTTT	CASSFGKTDTQYF
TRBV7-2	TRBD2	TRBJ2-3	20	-	TGTGCCAGCAGCTTAGCGTTTCTCAATCTAGCGGGAGGGCGAACAGATACGCAGTATTTT	CASSLAFLNLAGGRTDTQYF
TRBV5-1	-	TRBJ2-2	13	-	TGCGCCAGCAGGGCCGTTCAAACCGGGGAGCTGTTTTTT	CASRAVQTGELFF
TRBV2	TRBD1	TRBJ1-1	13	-	TGTGCCAGCCCCCCGGACAGGGACACTGAAGCTTTCTTT	CASPPDRDTEAFF
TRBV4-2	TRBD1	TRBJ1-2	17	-	TGTGCCAGCAGCATCCAGTCCGGGACAGGGGGCTTGGTTGGCTACACCTTC	CASSIQSGTGGLVGYTF
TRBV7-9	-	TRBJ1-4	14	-	TGTGCCAGCAGCTGGAGGGGGGGCGAAGAAAAACTGTTTTTT	CASSWRGGEEKLFF
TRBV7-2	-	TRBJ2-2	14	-	TGTGCCAGCGAACCCCAGGGGCGAACCGGGGAGCTGTTTTTT	CASEPQGRTGELFF
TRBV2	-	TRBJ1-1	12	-	TGTGCCAGCAGTGAAGCACTGACTGAAGCTTTCTTT	CASSEALTEAFF
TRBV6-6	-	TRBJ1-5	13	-	TGTGCCAGCAGTTACTCCTCGGGTCCGCCCCAGCATTTT	CASSYSSGPPQHF
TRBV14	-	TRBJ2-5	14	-	TGTGCCAGCAGCCCGTTTTCCAGGGAAGAGACCCAGTACTTC	CASSPFSREETQYF
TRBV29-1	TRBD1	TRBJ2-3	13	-	TGCAGCGTTTTACAGGGGAGCACAGATACGCAGTATTTT	CSVLQGSTDTQYF
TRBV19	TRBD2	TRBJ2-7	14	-	TGTGCCGAAGCGGGGGGCTGGAGCTCCTACGAGCAGTACTTC	CAEAGGWSSYEQYF
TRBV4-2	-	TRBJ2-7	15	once	TGTGCCAGCAGCCCCCATAGGGACCTCAGCTACGAGCAGTACTTC	CASSPHRDLSYEQYF
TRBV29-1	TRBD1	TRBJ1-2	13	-	TGCAGCGAAAAGGATTGGGACAGGGACGGCTACACCTTC	CSEKDWDRDGYTF
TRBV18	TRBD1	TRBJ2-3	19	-	TGTGCCAGCTCACCACGATTTATTTGGGACAGCCTAAGCACAGATACGCAGTATTTT	CASSPRFIWDSLSTDTQYF
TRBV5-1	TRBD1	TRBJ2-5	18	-	TGCGCCAGCAGCCCTCTGGGGGACAGAAGGGGTCCCCAAGAGACCCAGTACTTC	CASSPLGDRRGPQETQYF
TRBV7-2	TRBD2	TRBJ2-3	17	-	TGTGCCAGCAGCTTAATGTCCCTAGCGGGGCCGCGGGGTACGCAGTATTTT	CASSLMSLAGPRGTQYF
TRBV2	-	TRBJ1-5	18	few	TGTGCCAGCAGCAGTGGACGAATCTCGGGCTATAGCAATCAGCCCCAGCATTTT	CASSSGRISGYSNQPQHF
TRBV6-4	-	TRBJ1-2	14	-	TGTGCCAGCAGTGACGGAGATCTCAACTATGGCTACACCTTC	CASSDGDLNYGYTF
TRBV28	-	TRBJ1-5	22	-	TGTGCCAGCAGTTTATTGGGGAGATTAGTACAGAGACGATCAAATAGCAATCAGCCCCAGCATTTT	CASSLLGRLVQRRSNSNQPQHF
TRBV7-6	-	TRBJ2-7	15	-	TGTGCCAGCAGCAAAGACCGGGCTGCGAATTACGAGCAGTACTTC	CASSKDRAANYEQYF
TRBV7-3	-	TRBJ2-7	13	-	TGTGCCAGCAGCTTAGGCCGAGCCTACGAGCAGTACTTC	CASSLGRAYEQYF
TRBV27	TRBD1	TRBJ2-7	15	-	TGTGCCAGCAGTTCGACAGGGAAGGGGGCCTACGAGCAGTACTTC	CASSSTGKGAYEQYF
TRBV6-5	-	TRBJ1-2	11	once	TGTGCCAGCAGTTCGGACTATGGCTACACCTTC	CASSSDYGYTF
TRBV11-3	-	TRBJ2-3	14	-	TGTGCCAGCAGCCCTTCGACCAGCACAGATACGCAGTATTTT	CASSPSTSTDTQYF
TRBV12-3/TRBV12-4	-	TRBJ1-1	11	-	TGTGCCAGCAGTTTCGCGGTGGAAGCTTTCTTT	CASSFAVEAFF
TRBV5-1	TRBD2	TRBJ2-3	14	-	TGCGCCAGCAGCTCGACTAGCGGTACAGATACGCAGTATTTT	CASSSTSGTDTQYF
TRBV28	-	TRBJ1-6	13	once	TGTGCCAGCAGGTGGGCAGGGGATTCACCCCTCCACTTT	CASRWAGDSPLHF
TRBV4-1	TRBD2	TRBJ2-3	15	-	TGCGCCAGCAGGTTAGGGGCTAGCGGGGGAAATACGCAGTATTTT	CASRLGASGGNTQYF
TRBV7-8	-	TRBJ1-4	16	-	TGTGCCAGCAGCCAATCAGGACAGCCTGTTAATGAAAAACTGTTTTTT	CASSQSGQPVNEKLFF
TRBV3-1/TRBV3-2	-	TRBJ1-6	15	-	TGTGCCAGCAGCCCGTTTCGGGGGGCGGAATCACCCCTCCACTTT	CASSPFRGAESPLHF